This TCR beta chain was documented in a study of identical twins. Whole-study findings and limits: The analysis was cross-sectional rather than longitudinal within donors.

With no exceptions, donors were healthy Caucasians. As regards this clonotype: Antigen unknown.

Using its own MiXCR run on the 5' RACE reads, TCRdb lists one record per CDR3 protein. The repertoire holds 450,000 or so distinct CDR3 sequences, with about 14% as singletons. Deletions cut 6 bases from V and 0 bases from J, with 10 bases between. Per the germline V gene, CDR1 is MGHDK and CDR2 is SYGVNS. The CDR3 loop spans 14 amino acids. This sample also belongs to another study, concerning yellow fever vaccine responses in identical twins.

The TCR originated in a young woman in good health. What was sequenced was CD4+ T cells sorted from blood. The genes are TRBV25-1 and TRBJ2-3; D ambiguous. CDR3 sequence (DNA): TGTGCCAGCAGAGAGTCGGCTAGCACAGATACGCAGTATTTT. Its translation: CASRESASTDTQYF.